These 29 T cell receptor beta chains were all obtained from the same sample, sequenced in a study of regulatory T cells in long-lasting Graves disease. Time point meaning: newly diagnosed GD, antithyroid drugs for less than 3 months. Extracted RNA from PBMCs served as the source of the TCR library. Arm-PCR of CDR3 regions with iRepertoire HTBI primers generated TCR beta libraries. TCRdb independently ran MiXCR on the multiplex PCR reads; one entry per CDR3 protein. The sample includes around 330,000 distinct CDR3 sequences, 15% to 20% of them seen just once. The starting material was peripheral blood mononuclear cells (PBMCs), obtained at new diagnosis, from a patient treated with antithyroid drugs. The receptors come from a female donor with Graves disease.

A note on this clonotype: Possible read error: a much larger clone is one base away. The chain carries TRBV11-3 and TRBJ2-1; 12 bases line up with TRBD2. Germline V lookup: CDR1 SGHNT, CDR2 YENEEA. This CDR3 spans 15 amino acids. CDR3 loop: CASRASGRAYDEQFF. Here the CDR3 DNA reads TGTGCCAGCAGAGCTAGCGGGAGGGCCTACGATGAGCAGTTCTTC.

At least ten counts were recorded for this clonotype. This chain links TRBV28 with TRBJ1-4; 9 positions agree with TRBD1. V gave up 5 bases and J gave up 8 bases; unmatched junction bases: 9. CDR3 length: 15 amino acids. The germline V gene encodes CDR1 MDHEN and CDR2 SYDVKM. CDR3 in DNA: TGTGCCAGCAGTCCCCAGGGACAGGGAGGGGAAAAACTGTTTTTT. Its protein is CASSPQGQGGEKLFF.

This clonotype was recorded at least ten times. The chain carries TRBV27 and TRBJ2-1; TRBD2 aligns across 12 bases. Germline V gives CDR1 MNHEY, CDR2 SMNVEV (reference sequence). The CDR3 spans 16 residues. V gave up 5 bases and J gave up 9 bases; unmatched junction bases: 11. The CDR3 bases are TGTGCCAGCAGTCCCGCCGGGACTAGCGGGTTTCGTGAGCAGTTCTTC. Translation: CASSPAGTSGFREQFF.

This clonotype was recorded at least ten times. The rearrangement uses TRBV28 and TRBJ2-6, with D perhaps matching TRBD1 (5 bases). The V and J ends lost 3 bases and 0 bases respectively, with 15 bases between them. The CDR3 is made up of 18 amino acids. Germline V gene lookup returns CDR1 MDHEN and CDR2 SYDVKM. CDR3 residues: CASSLGRHLLSGANVLTF. CDR3 sequence (DNA): TGTGCCAGCAGTTTGGGGCGTCATCTTCTCTCTGGGGCCAACGTCCTGACTTTC. Variable domain in full (rest from reference TRBV28 and TRBJ2-6): DVKVTQSSRYLVKRTGEKVFLECVQDMDHENMFWYRQDPGLGLRLIYFSYDVKMKEKGDIPEGYSVSREKKERFSLILESASTNQTSMYLCASSLGRHLLSGANVLTFGAGSRLTVL.

The gene calls are TRBV27 and TRBJ2-7; tentatively, D is TRBD2 (6 bases). This CDR3 comprises 15 residues. Trimming stripped 2 bases from V and 3 bases from J, with 14 bases between. CDR1 is MNHEY, CDR2 SMNVEV, per germline (reference sequence). The CDR3 here is CASSLKSSAYYEQYF. As DNA, the CDR3 is TGTGCCAGCAGTTTAAAGTCTAGCGCTTACTACGAGCAGTACTTC.

In this sample, this clonotype turned up many times. The V and J genes are TRBV5-1 and TRBJ1-2; weak D call: TRBD1 (5 bases). The V gene lost 4 bases and the J gene lost 5 bases, with 15 bases spanning the gap. The CDR3 covers 14 residues. The germline CDR1 and CDR2 sequences are SGHRS and YFSETQ. The CDR3 DNA reads TGCGCCAGCAGCCCGAACCGGGGGGAGTATGGCTACACCTTC. Protein product: CASSPNRGEYGYTF.

About this clonotype itself: With a much larger clone just one base away, this may be a read error. The chain recombines TRBV12-3 or TRBV12-4 with TRBJ1-1; possibly TRBD1 for D (6 bases). This CDR3 contains 15 residues. CDR3 coding DNA: TGTGCCAGCAGTCTAGAGGTGGGGGCGAGCACTGTAGCTTTCTTT. It codes for CASSLEVGASTVAFF.

The table lists this clonotype with many counts. The rearrangement uses TRBV28 and TRBJ2-5; no firm D call. With 7 bases removed from V and 5 bases from J, the gap between germline ends came to 14 bases. The CDR3 is 13 residues long. Looked up from germline, CDR1 is MDHEN and CDR2 is SYDVKM. The CDR3, as DNA: TGTGCCAGCACGTCGCGCCCCGGGGAGACCCAGTACTTC. Encoded protein: CASTSRPGETQYF.

Many counts were recorded for this clonotype. This sequence joins TRBV6-1 and TRBJ1-3; no firm D call. V lost 4 bases and J 0 bases, leaving 4 bases between the germline ends. This CDR3 has 13 residues. Germline V lookup: CDR1 MNHNS, CDR2 SASEGT. Written as DNA, the CDR3 is TGTGCCAGCAGTGGGATCTCTGGAAACACCATATATTTT. It specifies CASSGISGNTIYF.

The chain has TRBV15 and TRBJ2-3; D is perhaps TRBD1 (6 bases). TRBJ2-5 matches the DNA end more closely, so the J call is doubtful. This CDR3 has 13 amino acids. Germline V lookup: CDR1 LNHNV, CDR2 YYDKDF (reference sequence). The CDR3 sequence is CATREQGPETQYF. The CDR3 nucleotides read TGTGCCACCAGAGAACAGGGACCCGAGACCCAGTACTTC.

This clonotype was found many times. The chain links TRBV28 to TRBJ2-1; TRBD2 aligns across 7 bases. Germline-derived CDR1 and CDR2 are MDHEN and SYDVKM. V trimming: 7 bases; J trimming: 4 bases; junction bases outside the gene matches: 10. The CDR3 contains 15 residues. The CDR3 coding sequence is TGTGCCAGCAACCCCGCCCATAGCGGGTACAATGAGCAGTTCTTC. It specifies CASNPAHSGYNEQFF.

This clonotype occurred many times. This rearrangement joins TRBV2 to TRBJ1-4; D is unclear. Germline V lookup: CDR1 SNHLY, CDR2 FYNNEI. Trimming cost V 6 bases and J 7 bases, with 9 bases left between them. The CDR3 has 12 amino acids. The CDR3 DNA is TGTGCCAGCAGGCCAGACGGTGAAAAACTGTTTTTT. It codes for CASRPDGEKLFF.

This clonotype showed up just a few times. This sequence may be a read error, since a much larger clone differs from it by one base. V and J are TRBV2 and TRBJ2-3; the D gene is possibly TRBD1 (6 bases). This CDR3 region has 13 residues. CDR1 is SNHLY and CDR2 is FYNNEI in the germline V gene. With 8 bases removed from V and 4 bases from J, the gap between germline ends came to 13 bases. The CDR3 region is CASRAGVADTQYF. The CDR3 DNA follows: TGTGCCAGCCGGGCAGGGGTGGCAGATACGCAGTATTTT.

This clonotype was counted many times. CDR3 residues: CASSPADRTVHEQYF. The CDR3 DNA reads TGTGCCAGCAGTCCCGCGGACAGGACCGTCCACGAGCAGTACTTC. The V gene is TRBV12-3 or TRBV12-4, the J gene TRBJ2-7; 7 bases are shared with TRBD1. CDR3 length: 15 amino acids. The junction had 12 bases not matched to a gene; V was cut back by 5 bases and J by 5 bases.

The chain joins TRBV7-7 to TRBJ2-1, with TRBD2 identical over 7 bases. The germline V gene encodes CDR1 SSHAT and CDR2 FNYEAQ (reference sequence). The length of the CDR3 is 13 residues. The CDR3 DNA reads TGTGCTATATCGGTGGGAGGGATCAATGAGCAGTTCTTC. As protein: CAISVGGINEQFF.

This clonotype was detected only a few times. This chain links TRBV5-5 with TRBJ2-5; D is ambiguous. Trimming took 4 bases from V and 5 from J, leaving 18 bases between them. CDR1 is SGHKS and CDR2 is YYEKEE in the germline V gene (reference sequence). The CDR3 runs to 15 residues. For the CDR3, the DNA is TGTGCCAGCAGCCCCTTTATGGCCTCGGTGGAGACCCAGTACTTC. Protein sequence: CASSPFMASVETQYF.

The chain recombines TRBV12-3 or TRBV12-4 with TRBJ1-5, with D maybe TRBD1 (5 bases). Trimming left V 5 bases short and J 1 base short, with 18 bases between. The CDR3 has 17 residues. The chain's CDR3 is CASSPLAGVGSNQPQHF. The CDR3 DNA reads TGTGCCAGCAGTCCGCTGGCGGGGGTAGGAAGCAATCAGCCCCAGCATTTT.

In the case of this clonotype: A read error likely explains this, since a far larger clone differs by one base. Since the CDR3 does not end with the conserved phenylalanine or tryptophan, this likely comes from a read error. The V call is TRBV2, the J call TRBJ2-5, with 8 bases aligning to TRBD2. The J call may be faulty, since TRBJ2-1 better matches the DNA end. The germline V gene encodes CDR1 SNHLY and CDR2 FYNNEI. CDR3 length: 15 amino acids. Here the CDR3 DNA reads TGTGCCAGCAGTGATCGCGGGGGGATGCCCAATGAGCAGTTCCTC. This encodes CASSDRGGMPNEQFL.

This clonotype has ten or more counts. The V gene is TRBV7-3, the J gene TRBJ2-4; 8 bases match TRBD2. The germline V gene has CDR1 SGHTA and CDR2 FQGTGA. CDR3 size: 15 residues. V dropped 5 bases and J dropped 6; count of bases not matched to a gene: 9. Here the CDR3 DNA reads TGTGCCAGCAGCCTCTCCGCGGCGGGGGGAAACATTCAGTACTTC. Its translation: CASSLSAAGGNIQYF.

This clonotype was counted at least ten times. V gene TRBV2 combines with J gene TRBJ2-5; perhaps TRBD1 as D (6 bases). Looked up from germline, CDR1 is SNHLY and CDR2 is FYNNEI. The CDR3 sequence is 11 residues long. Trimming took 6 bases from V and 5 from J, leaving 7 bases between them. CDR3 sequence: CASRRGETQYF. As DNA, the CDR3 is TGTGCCAGCAGGAGGGGGGAGACCCAGTACTTC.

This clonotype was recorded at least ten times. The chain carries TRBV2 and TRBJ2-3, with unresolved D. This CDR3 has 12 amino acids. The germline V gene encodes CDR1 SNHLY and CDR2 FYNNEI. The ends were cut back, 7 bases at V and 0 bases at J, with 5 bases in the middle. DNA of the CDR3: TGTGCCAGCATGGGGAGCACAGATACGCAGTATTTT. Translating gives CASMGSTDTQYF.

The sample holds a few counts of this clonotype. J is TRBJ1-3 and V is TRBV28, with D hard to call. The V gene's germline CDR1 is MDHEN and CDR2 SYDVKM. The CDR3 runs to 15 residues. Between the trimmed V and J ends, which lost 2 bases and 0 bases, there was a span of 8 bases. CDR3 in amino acids: CASSLGPSSGNTIYF. The DNA for the CDR3 is TGTGCCAGCAGTTTAGGGCCTTCCTCTGGAAACACCATATATTTT.

Remarks on this clonotype: A much larger clone differs by one base, so this may be a read error. This likely comes from a read error, as the CDR3 has no conserved phenylalanine or tryptophan at its end. The V call is TRBV29-1, the J call TRBJ2-1; D might be TRBD2 (6 bases). CDR1 SQVTM and CDR2 ANQGSEA come from the germline V gene. V lost 7 bases and J 3 bases, leaving 10 bases between the germline ends. The CDR3 extends over 12 amino acids. CDR3: CSAWGDYNEQFL. The CDR3 region has the DNA TGCAGCGCCTGGGGGGACTACAATGAGCAGTTCCTC.

This clonotype was detected only a few times. The chain recombines TRBV28 with TRBJ1-2; D is unclear. The CDR3 is 11 residues long. The germline V gene has CDR1 MDHEN and CDR2 SYDVKM. Trimming took off 3 bases at V and 5 bases at J, with 4 bases between the two ends. CDR3: CASSLTYGYTF. CDR3 bases: TGTGCCAGCAGTTTGACTTATGGCTACACCTTC.

The chain links TRBV29-1 to TRBJ1-4; D uncertain. Germline CDR1 is SQVTM and CDR2 is ANQGSEA. CDR3 length equals 10 residues. The V and J ends lost 7 bases and 8 bases respectively, with 8 bases between them. In nucleotides, the CDR3 is TGCAGCGCGTCCGGGGAAAAACTGTTTTTT. It yields the protein CSASGEKLFF.

This clonotype was observed many times. The chain uses TRBV2 and TRBJ2-1, with D possibly TRBD2 on 7 matching bases. The CDR3 has 18 residues. Looked up from germline, CDR1 is SNHLY and CDR2 is FYNNEI. V lost 2 bases and J lost 0, with 17 bases in between. The DNA for the CDR3 is TGTGCCAGCAGTGAACCCCCCGGGGGGCAGACCTCCTACAATGAGCAGTTCTTC. This translates into CASSEPPGGQTSYNEQFF.

This clonotype was seen repeatedly, ten times or more. The chain has TRBV12-3 or TRBV12-4 and TRBJ2-4; TRBD1 or TRBD2 may be the D gene (7 bases each). V was pared by 7 bases and J by 3 bases, with 13 bases between. The CDR3 sequence is 14 residues long. CDR3 sequence: CASNTGEGKNIQYF. In DNA form, the CDR3 reads TGTGCCAGCAATACAGGGGAGGGCAAAAACATTCAGTACTTC.

This clonotype was picked up many times. V gene TRBV20-1 combines with J gene TRBJ1-3; D is ambiguous. Per germline, CDR1 DFQATT and CDR2 SNEGSKA (reference sequence). Trimming stripped 4 bases from V and 0 bases from J, with 10 bases between. CDR3 length: 14 residues. The CDR3, as DNA: TGCAGTGCTACCCCCCCCCGCTCTGGAAACACCATATATTTT. This sequence encodes CSATPPRSGNTIYF.

There are many counts of this clonotype. V and J are TRBV24-1 and TRBJ2-3; D is undetermined. CDR3 length: 15 residues. V lost 3 bases, J lost 4 bases, and 13 bases lay in between. CDR1 and CDR2 from the germline V gene are KGHDR and SFDVKD. The CDR3 DNA reads TGTGCCACCAGTGATCCGGCGGCCCGGCCAGATACGCAGTATTTT. Protein sequence: CATSDPAARPDTQYF.